This T cell receptor beta chain was profiled in a study of shared clonotypes between healthy human individuals (dated by TCRdb to about 2020). The study in broad terms: The cohort comprised two women and three men aged 18 to 49 years. For each donor, three plates each were used for CD4 naive and CD4 memory, two plates were used for CD8 naive, and one plate was used for CD8 memory. Blood TCR repertoires of five healthy adults were deeply sequenced to estimate repertoire size and the extent of clonotype sharing between individuals. To increase sequencing depth and limit assay-specific biases, different laboratories used diverse techniques to prepare libraries and sequence TCR repertoires. Each donor's leukapheresis produced roughly between about 0.8 and 8.9 billion PBMCs. Overall results and qualifications from the work: Sharing across several donors was observed for roughly 5% of naive CD4, under 4% of naive CD8, over 2% of memory CD4, and approximately 0.41% of memory CD8 clonotypes. The small number of donors limited the genetic and exposure-history diversity represented. Larger estimated clonotype richness was generally found for naive subsets than for memory subsets. Pairwise subsampling indicated that sequencing depth was expected to affect the degree of clonotype sharing among donors. Compared with non-shared clonotypes, clonotypes shared by all four sorted-subset donors had higher generation probabilities. Rarefaction of sorted-subset datasets indicated incomplete sequencing despite the large sequencing depth. Sampling was limited to blood, and TCR repertoires in tissue likely differ from TCR repertoires in blood.

The CDR3 numbers 16 residues from cysteine through phenylalanine. The read is trimmed to its CDR3 DNA, 48 bases read in frame from base 1. CDR1 is given as MGHRA and CDR2 as YSYEKL, both from the germline V gene. V ends up 1 base short and J 4 bases short, with an unmatched junction base count of 8. The donors were healthy, HIV-negative adults who had no recently reported acute infections or vaccinations. Only Caucasian adults living in Nashville, Tennessee, USA were represented among the donors. CD4+ T cells were enriched through magnetic negative selection, after which naive cells were positively selected on CD45RA and the remaining negative fraction served as the memory subset. Blood was obtained by leukapheresis, after which PBMCs were separated by Ficoll-Histopaque density gradient centrifugation and cryopreserved in liquid nitrogen vapor phase. Purity and quantity of every magnetically sorted T cell population were checked by analytical flow cytometry. Each sorted fraction had its genomic DNA isolated and then quantified by UV absorbance on a Nanodrop 2000c.

TCR CDR3 regions were amplified from genomic DNA by multiplex PCR using the deep immunoSEQ assay. Extracted genomic DNA from each cell subset was distributed evenly across all wells of several immunoSEQ 96-well plates, and each plate was treated as a replicate. For sorted subsets, approximately 200 ng of genomic DNA, equivalent to around 29,000 T cell genomes, went into each replicate PCR. Purified libraries were quantified with a Qubit 3.0 fluorometer, sized on a Bioanalyzer 2100, and re-quantified with the KAPA Library Quantification kit. A separate single-read 150-cycle Illumina NextSeq 550 flow cell was used to sequence each immunoSEQ 96-well plate. The study's own analysis went as follows. Because the immunoSEQ output held only junctional sequences and lacked quality scores, the filtering could not match the filtering applied to full-length reads. To assign V/J genes and CDR3, sequences were annotated against IMGT germline references using PyIR, a Python wrapper for IgBLAST v1.9. Any read was removed if the V/J assignment was weak (E-value above 1e-6), the CDR3 was missing, or the read contained stop codons, out-of-frame junctions, or ambiguous translated residues. V3J clonotypes were defined as sequences sharing an identical inferred V gene, J gene, and CDR3 amino acid sequence. To compute the percentage overlap between repertoires, the number of shared unique clonotypes was divided by the size of the smaller repertoire. Three approaches were used to assess repertoire richness: RTK rarefaction, the Chao1 estimator, and Recon v2.1 estimates of unobserved clonotypes. For all TCRbeta clonotypes obtained by the gDNA method from several donors, generation probabilities were computed with OLGA. TCRdb retrieved this table from immuneACCESS and kept in-frame rearrangements only. Not all clones are present; in checked studies, unresolved V genes account for under half, and no reason is known for the remainder. The D gene and trimming were derived from the DNA, and the V and J assignments and clone size from that table. The table for this sample lists over 1.5 million clones; under 99% of them were counted only once. The leading ten clones occupy less than 0.55% of the sample.

A word on this clone: Its antigen remains undetermined. One base away there is no much larger clone; base qualities are not given.

The sequence links TRBV4-1 to TRBJ2-7; 9 bases in the junction line up with TRBD2. The sequence was obtained from a man aged 25-45 years in good health. Source material: naive CD4+ T cells sorted from blood. Explained via the paper, the cell subset or site label denotes: CD45RA+ positively selected. For the CDR3, the sequence is CASSQVSGRSGYEQYF. In nucleotide form, the sequence is TGCGCCAGCAGCCAAGTTAGCGGGAGAAGTGGTTACGAGCAGTACTTC.